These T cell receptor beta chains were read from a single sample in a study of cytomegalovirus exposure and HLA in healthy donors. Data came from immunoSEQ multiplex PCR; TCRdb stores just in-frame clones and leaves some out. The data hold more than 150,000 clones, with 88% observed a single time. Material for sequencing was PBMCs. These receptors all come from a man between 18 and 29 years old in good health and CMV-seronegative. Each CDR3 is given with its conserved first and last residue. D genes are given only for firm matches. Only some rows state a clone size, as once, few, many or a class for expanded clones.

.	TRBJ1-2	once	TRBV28	TGTGCCAGCAGTCCCGCCGGGACAAACCATGGCTACACCTTC	CASSPAGTNHGYTF
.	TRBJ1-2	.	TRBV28	TGTGCCAGCAGTTTTCGGCAGGGTGGCGGCTACACCTTC	CASSFRQGGGYTF
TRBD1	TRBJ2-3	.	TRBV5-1	TGCGCCAGCAGACTCAATCCGGGACAGGCTACAGATACGCAGTATTTT	CASRLNPGQATDTQYF
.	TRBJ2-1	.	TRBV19	TGTGCCAGTAGTCCGCCAGGACTCTTAGGCAATGAGCAGTTCTTC	CASSPPGLLGNEQFF
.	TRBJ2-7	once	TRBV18	TGTGCCAGCTCACCACCGTCCGTCTACGAGCAGTACTTC	CASSPPSVYEQYF
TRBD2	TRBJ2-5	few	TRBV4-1	TGCGCCAGCAGCCAAGACAATATTCCAGCGGGGGGGCGGGAGACCCAGTACTTC	CASSQDNIPAGGRETQYF
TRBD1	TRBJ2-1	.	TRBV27	TGTGCCAGCAGTTCCGGGACAGGGGTCTACAATGAGCAGTTCTTC	CASSSGTGVYNEQFF
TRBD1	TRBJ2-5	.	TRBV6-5	TGTGCCAGCAGTTATTGGGACAGGGGTTGGGAGACCCAGTACTTC	CASSYWDRGWETQYF
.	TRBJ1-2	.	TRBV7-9	TGTGCCAGCAGCTTAGATGCAGGAGGTGGCTACACCTTC	CASSLDAGGGYTF
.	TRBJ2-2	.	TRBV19	TGTGCCAGCCAGAAAACACCGAACACCGGGGAGCTGTTTTTT	CASQKTPNTGELFF
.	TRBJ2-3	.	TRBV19	TGTGCCAGTAGTATTACCGGGGGAGCGAGAGATACGCAGTATTTT	CASSITGGARDTQYF
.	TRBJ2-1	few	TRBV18	TGTGCCAGCTCACCGGGGCTAGCGTGGAATGAGCAGTTCTTC	CASSPGLAWNEQFF
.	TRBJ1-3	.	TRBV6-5	TGTGCCAGCAGTTTGACAGGAAACACCATATATTTT	CASSLTGNTIYF
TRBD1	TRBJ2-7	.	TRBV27	TGTGCCAGCAGTTTTAAGTTCGTTCAGGACAGGGGGCGTGAGCAGTACTTC	CASSFKFVQDRGREQYF
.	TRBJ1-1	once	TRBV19	TGTGCCAGTAGTATAGATATGGGACTGAGGACTGAAGCTTTCTTT	CASSIDMGLRTEAFF
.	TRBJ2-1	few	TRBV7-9	TGTGCCAGCAGCCACCGGGACACCTTCGACAATGAGCAGTTCTTC	CASSHRDTFDNEQFF
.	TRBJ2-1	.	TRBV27	TGTGCCAGCAGTTCCCTTTTTCCGAGCTCCTACAATGAGCAGTTCTTC	CASSSLFPSSYNEQFF
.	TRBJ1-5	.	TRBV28	TGTGCCCTCAGCGCGGGGTTCGATCAGCCCCAGCATTTT	CALSAGFDQPQHF
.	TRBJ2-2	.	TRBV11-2	TGTGCCAGCAGCTTAGGACAGCTAAACACCGGGGAGCTGTTTTTT	CASSLGQLNTGELFF
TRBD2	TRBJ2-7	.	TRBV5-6	TGTGCCAGCAGACGGACGGGAGGTCTCGAGCAGTACTTC	CASRRTGGLEQYF
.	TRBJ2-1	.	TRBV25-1	TGTGCCAGCAGTGATTATAATGAGCAGTTCTTC	CASSDYNEQFF
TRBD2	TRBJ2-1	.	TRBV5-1	TGCGCCAGCAGCGCTTCCGGGACTAGCGGGAGCTCCTACAATGAGCAGTTCTTC	CASSASGTSGSSYNEQFF
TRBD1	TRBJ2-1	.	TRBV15	TGTGCCACCAGCAGGGCTCTTGACAGGGTAGGGACTGAGCAGTTCTTC	CATSRALDRVGTEQFF
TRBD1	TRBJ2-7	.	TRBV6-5	TGTGCCAGCAGTGGTCGGGACAGGGACGGCTACGAGCAGTACTTC	CASSGRDRDGYEQYF
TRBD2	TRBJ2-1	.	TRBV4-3	TGCGCCAGCAGCCAGGTACTAGCGGGAAGCTCCTACAATGAGCAGTTCTTC	CASSQVLAGSSYNEQFF
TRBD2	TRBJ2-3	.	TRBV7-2	TGTGCCAGCAGCTTTAGCGGGAGTTTAACAGATACGCAGTATTTT	CASSFSGSLTDTQYF
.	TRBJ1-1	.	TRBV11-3	TGTGCCAGCAGCTTAGGGAGGACTGAAGCTTTCTTT	CASSLGRTEAFF
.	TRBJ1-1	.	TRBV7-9	TGTGCCAGCAGCTTACGGGGAAATGTTCGGACTGAAGCTTTCTTT	CASSLRGNVRTEAFF
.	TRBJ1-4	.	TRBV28	TGTGCCAGCCAACTACCCGGAGGGGAAAAACTGTTTTTT	CASQLPGGEKLFF
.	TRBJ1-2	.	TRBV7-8	TGTGCCAGCAGCACGACTAGGGTTGGGCATGGCTACACCTTC	CASSTTRVGHGYTF
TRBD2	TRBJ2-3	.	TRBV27	TGTGCCAGCAGTTTTTTGTGGGCGGGGGGGCCTAAAGATACGCAGTATTTT	CASSFLWAGGPKDTQYF
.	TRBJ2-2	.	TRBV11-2	TGTGCCAGCAGCTTGCGGCAGGGGCAGAACGGGGAGCTGTTTTTT	CASSLRQGQNGELFF
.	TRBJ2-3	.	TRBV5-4	TGTGCCAGCAGCCCCCCGGGGACAGATACGCAGTATTTT	CASSPPGTDTQYF
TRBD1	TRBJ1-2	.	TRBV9	TGTGCCAGCAGCGGGACAGGGAGAGGTTACTATGGCTACACCTTC	CASSGTGRGYYGYTF
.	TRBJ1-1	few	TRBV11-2	TGTGCCAGCAGCTTACAGCGAGGCATGAACACTGAAGCTTTCTTT	CASSLQRGMNTEAFF
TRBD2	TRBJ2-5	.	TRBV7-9	TGTGCCAGCAGTCCCGCTCCGACTAGCATGGAAGAGACCCAGTACTTC	CASSPAPTSMEETQYF
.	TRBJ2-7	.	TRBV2	TGTGCCAGCAGTGTTACCGGGAGTATGAGGGAGCAGTACTTC	CASSVTGSMREQYF
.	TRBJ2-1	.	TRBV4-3	TGCGCCAGCAGCCAAGATCTTAGGAGGGGTCCCTTCTTC	CASSQDLRRGPFF
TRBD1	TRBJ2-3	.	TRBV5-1	TGCGCCAGCAGCTTGGGACAGGGTGAGGATACGCAGTATTTT	CASSLGQGEDTQYF
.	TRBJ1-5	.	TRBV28	TGTGCCAGCAGTTCGACAGTCTCGAGCCAGCCCCAGCATTTT	CASSSTVSSQPQHF
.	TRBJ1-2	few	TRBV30	TGTGCCTGGAGTGCGGACAAAGTGTATGGCTACACCTTC	CAWSADKVYGYTF
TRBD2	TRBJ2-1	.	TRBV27	TGTGCCAGCAGTTCACGGACTAGCGGGACGGGGCAGTTCTTC	CASSSRTSGTGQFF
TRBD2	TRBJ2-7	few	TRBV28	TGTGCCAGCAGGACTCCGGGACTAGCGGGAGACGAGCAGTACTTC	CASRTPGLAGDEQYF
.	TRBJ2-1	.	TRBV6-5	TGTGCCAGCAGTTACTCTCCTTGGCCAGCCTACAATGAGCAGTTCTTC	CASSYSPWPAYNEQFF
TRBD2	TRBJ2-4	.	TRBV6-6	TGTGCCAGCAGCCCGCCCGGGGGGGTAGCCAAAAACATTCAGTACTTC	CASSPPGGVAKNIQYF
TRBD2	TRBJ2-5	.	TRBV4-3	TGCGCCAGCAGCCCGGGACTAGCGGGAGGGATCCAAGAGACCCAGTACTTC	CASSPGLAGGIQETQYF
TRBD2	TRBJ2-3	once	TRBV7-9	TGTGCCAGCAGCTCCCTAGCGGGAGTAAACACAGATACGCAGTATTTT	CASSSLAGVNTDTQYF
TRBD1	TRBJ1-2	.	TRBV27	TGTGCCAGCAACCTACAGGGGGCAAGGATCGGGCTCTATGGCTACACCTTC	CASNLQGARIGLYGYTF
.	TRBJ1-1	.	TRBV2	TGTGCCAGCAGTGAGACAGGCCGTGAAGCTTTCTTT	CASSETGREAFF
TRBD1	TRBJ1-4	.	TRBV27	TGTGCCAGCAGTTGGAACAGGGGTAATGAAAAACTGTTTTTT	CASSWNRGNEKLFF